One sample yielded the 30 T cell receptor beta chains listed below, sequenced in a study of early T cells in non-severe SARS-CoV-2 infection. In TCRdb, the 5' RACE reads were re-called with MiXCR into one record per CDR3 protein. In the table there are about 59,000 distinct CDR3 sequences, 13% of which are singletons. The specimen comprised whole blood, sampled at baseline. The receptors shown here come from an adult who was a healthcare worker with PCR-confirmed SARS-CoV-2 infection or an uninfected control (not recorded which).

This clonotype was seen many times. The rearrangement joins TRBV28 to TRBJ1-3, with a possible D match to TRBD1 (5 bases). CDR1 and CDR2 from the germline V gene are MDHEN and SYDVKM. Trimming removed 3 bases at V and 2 bases at J, with 14 bases between. The CDR3 extends over 16 amino acids. CDR3 in DNA: TGTGCCAGCAGTTTGCCCCTTGGGACGGCTGGAAACACCATATATTTT. Translated: CASSLPLGTAGNTIYF.

The V call is TRBV11-3, the J call TRBJ2-1; a weak D match, TRBD2 (6 bases). From germline, CDR1 is SGHNT and CDR2 YENEEA. This CDR3 is 13 amino acids long. V lost 5 bases to trimming and J lost 4 bases, with 9 bases between them. The CDR3 region has the DNA TGTGCCAGCAGCCGGGACTTTTACAATGAGCAGTTCTTC. Protein sequence: CASSRDFYNEQFF.

This clonotype was seen more than once but under ten times. This sequence joins TRBV7-9 and TRBJ1-1; 10 nucleotides align to TRBD1. In germline, CDR1 is SEHNR, CDR2 FQNEAQ (reference sequence). With V trimmed by 4 bases and J by 5 bases, 7 bases remained unmatched. The CDR3 runs 15 residues. This chain's CDR3 is CASSSLTGGATEAFF. Here the CDR3 DNA reads TGTGCCAGCAGCTCCTTGACAGGGGGCGCGACTGAAGCTTTCTTT.

The CDR3, as DNA: TGCAGTGCTCCTTTACAGGGCTACGAGCAGTACTTC. As protein: CSAPLQGYEQYF. The chain links TRBV20-1 to TRBJ2-7; tentatively, D is TRBD1 (6 bases). CDR3 length equals 12 residues. With 5 bases removed from V and 3 bases from J, the gap between germline ends came to 11 bases. Germline CDR1 is DFQATT and CDR2 is SNEGSKA (reference sequence).

This clonotype has more than one count but fewer than ten. The chain joins TRBV7-3 to TRBJ2-3; 11 bases agree with TRBD2. Germline V gene data show CDR1 as SGHTA and CDR2 as FQGTGA. The CDR3 is made up of 14 amino acids. Trimming removed 3 bases from V and 6 bases from J; junction bases left unmatched: 2. The CDR3 coding sequence is TGTGCCAGCAGCTTTAGCGGGGGGGCGGATACGCAGTATTTT. This encodes CASSFSGGADTQYF.

The V call is TRBV4-3, the J call TRBJ2-2; 7 nucleotides match TRBD2. V shed 3 bases and J 4 bases; nucleotides not matched to a gene: 5. Germline assignment: CDR1 LGHNA and CDR2 YSLEER. The CDR3 runs 15 residues. DNA for the CDR3: TGCGCCAGCAGCCAGGGGACTACCTCCACCGGGGAGCTGTTTTTT. Translated, it gives CASSQGTTSTGELFF.

This chain uses TRBV12-3 or TRBV12-4 with TRBJ2-5, with D unclear. This CDR3 region has 13 residues. The germline V and J ends were trimmed by 0 bases and 0 bases, with 2 bases remaining between them. This CDR3 reads CASSLAYQETQYF. The CDR3 DNA reads as TGTGCCAGCAGTTTAGCTTACCAAGAGACCCAGTACTTC.

This clonotype has just a few counts. This chain uses TRBV7-2 with TRBJ2-2; 7 bases align to TRBD1. This CDR3 spans 15 amino acids. Trimming took 5 bases from V and 5 from J; bases not matched to a gene: 8. Germline V lookup: CDR1 SGHTA, CDR2 FQGNSA. The CDR3 DNA sequence: TGTGCCAGCAGCACAAGACAGGGTGGGACCGGGGAGCTGTTTTTT. Residues: CASSTRQGGTGELFF. The variable domain in full, with the rest retrieved from reference TRBV7-2 and TRBJ2-2, is GAGVSQSPSNKVTEKGKDVELRCDPISGHTALYWYRQSLGQGLEFLIYFQGNSAPDKSGLPSDRFSAERTGGSVSTLTIQRTQQEDSAVYLCASSTRQGGTGELFFGEGSRLTVL.

DNA for the CDR3: TGCGCCAGCGCCGGGACTGGAAACACCGGGGAGCTGTTTTTT. It yields the protein CASAGTGNTGELFF. The rearrangement uses TRBV5-1 and TRBJ2-2; TRBD2 is a possible D gene (6 bases). CDR1 and CDR2 from the germline V gene are SGHRS and YFSETQ. CDR3 size: 14 residues. The germline V and J ends were trimmed by 7 bases and 2 bases, with 12 bases remaining between them.

This clonotype was counted only a few times. The chain uses TRBV5-1 and TRBJ2-1; TRBD2 matches 10 bases. The trim removed 9 bases at V and 8 bases at J, leaving 11 bases unmatched. Germline assignment: CDR1 SGHRS and CDR2 YFSETQ. The CDR3 runs 14 residues. This CDR3 is CATRAGGPFDEQFF. CDR3 DNA sequence: TGCGCCACTAGAGCGGGAGGGCCTTTTGATGAGCAGTTCTTC.

The V call is TRBV4-1, the J call TRBJ2-7; D is undetermined. This CDR3 region has 14 residues. The V end lost 0 bases, the J end lost 2 bases, and 8 bases lay between the germline ends. Germline V gene data show CDR1 as MGHRA and CDR2 as YSYEKL. CDR3 loop: CASSQDPGTYEQYF. In nucleotides, the CDR3 is TGCGCCAGCAGCCAAGATCCGGGTACCTACGAGCAGTACTTC.

The rearrangement joins TRBV20-1 to TRBJ1-4, with D unclear. The germline V and J ends were trimmed by 3 bases and 5 bases, with 10 bases remaining between them. CDR3 length equals 13 residues. In germline, CDR1 is DFQATT, CDR2 SNEGSKA (reference sequence). The CDR3 region is CSASGEGNEKLFF. DNA of the CDR3: TGCAGTGCTAGTGGGGAAGGCAATGAAAAACTGTTTTTT.

The genes are TRBV2 and TRBJ1-2; 9 bases are shared with TRBD1. The CDR3 contains 14 residues. The germline V gene has CDR1 SNHLY and CDR2 FYNNEI. Trimming cost V 6 bases and J 2 bases; bases outside gene matches: 4. The CDR3 here is CASRGTGTNYGYTF. CDR3 bases: TGTGCCAGCAGGGGGACAGGGACCAACTATGGCTACACCTTC.

The chain employs TRBV10-2 and TRBJ2-5, with 10 positions matching TRBD2. The germline V gene encodes CDR1 WSHSY and CDR2 SAAADI. V trimming: 2 bases; J trimming: 5 bases; junction bases outside the gene matches: 17. CDR3 length: 19 amino acids. The CDR3 bases are TGCGCCAGCAGTGAGGGACTAGCGGTCCGCAGGAAGCCCCCTGAGACCCAGTACTTC. This sequence encodes CASSEGLAVRRKPPETQYF.

The chain combines TRBV19 with TRBJ2-3; TRBD2 matches at 9 bases. The CDR3 sequence is 15 residues long. CDR1 is LNHDA, CDR2 SQIVND, per germline (reference sequence). The ends lost 7 bases at V and 4 bases at J; junction bases unmatched: 9. Written as DNA, the CDR3 is TGTGCCAGTACCGACCGGCGGGGGGGCGCAGATACGCAGTATTTT. Residues: CASTDRRGGADTQYF.

The DNA of the CDR3 is TGTGCCAGCAGCTTAGTAGGGGAGGTGGTGAACACTGAAGCTTTCTTT. Its translation is CASSLVGEVVNTEAFF. The chain employs TRBV7-2 and TRBJ1-1, with a tentative D call TRBD1 (5 bases). Trimming took off 1 base at V and 0 bases at J, with 12 bases between the two ends. CDR1 and CDR2 (germline): SGHTA, FQGNSA. The CDR3 has 16 amino acids.

This clonotype was recorded at least ten times. The chain links TRBV24-1 to TRBJ2-1, with D perhaps being TRBD1 or TRBD2 (5 bases each). Germline CDR1 KGHDR, CDR2 SFDVKD. The CDR3 sequence is 15 residues long. The V and J ends lost 3 bases and 2 bases respectively, with 10 bases between them. CDR3 nucleotides: TGTGCCACCAGTGATGGGGGTCGGGCCTACAATGAGCAGTTCTTC. Translated: CATSDGGRAYNEQFF.

This clonotype was seen many times. The V gene is TRBV7-3, the J gene TRBJ2-3; perhaps D is TRBD1 or TRBD2 (5 bases each). Trimming removed 5 bases at V and 10 bases at J, with 22 bases between. The CDR3 loop spans 15 amino acids. Per the germline V gene, CDR1 is SGHTA and CDR2 is FQGTGA. DNA of the CDR3: TGTGCCAGCAGCGTCGGACTGGATCCAGGGAAGGCGCAGTATTTT. Protein product: CASSVGLDPGKAQYF.

By its share, this clonotype is medium-sized (0.01 to 0.1%). The chain links TRBV7-2 to TRBJ2-1; no clear D. CDR1 SGHTA and CDR2 FQGNSA come from the germline V gene. Deletions cut 3 bases from V and 13 bases from J, with 10 bases between. This CDR3 comprises 11 residues. The CDR3 DNA is TGTGCCAGCAGCTTGCAGGAGTCTCAGTTCTTC. Its translation is CASSLQESQFF.

The gene calls are TRBV20-1 and TRBJ1-2; possible D gene TRBD1, 5 bases. Trimming cost V 7 bases and J 3 bases, with 9 bases left between them. Germline V lookup: CDR1 DFQATT, CDR2 SNEGSKA (reference sequence). This CDR3 has 11 residues. The CDR3 DNA follows: TGCAGTGTTGGGGGAGACTATGGCTACACCTTC. It specifies CSVGGDYGYTF.

This clonotype was detected ten times or more. The chain recombines TRBV12-3 or TRBV12-4 with TRBJ1-2, with a tentative D call TRBD1 (6 bases). This CDR3 is 12 amino acids long. The ends were cut back, 6 bases at V and 3 bases at J, with 8 bases in the middle. The CDR3, as DNA: TGTGCCAGCAGCCCAGGGGACTATGGCTACACCTTC. Translating it yields CASSPGDYGYTF.

The J gene is TRBJ2-7, the V gene TRBV7-6; D not resolved. CDR3 size: 12 residues. Germline V gene sequence: CDR1 SGHVS, CDR2 FNYEAQ. V lost 5 bases and J lost 2, with 7 bases in between. CDR3 amino acids: CASSHVPYEQYF. In nucleotides, the CDR3 is TGTGCCAGCAGCCACGTCCCCTACGAGCAGTACTTC.

This clonotype was counted ten times or more. The chain employs TRBV10-3 and TRBJ2-1; TRBD1 matches 8 bases. The germline V gene has CDR1 ENHRY and CDR2 SYGVKD. With 3 bases clipped from V and 7 bases from J, the junction kept 5 bases outside the gene matches. This CDR3 spans 14 amino acids. Written as DNA, the CDR3 is TGTGCCATCAGTGACCTTGGACAGGGTAATGAGCAGTTCTTC. Protein sequence: CAISDLGQGNEQFF.

This clonotype was counted between two and nine times. The chain recombines TRBV5-6 with TRBJ2-5, with 7 bases matching TRBD1. The trim removed 4 bases at V and 2 bases at J, leaving 11 bases unmatched. The length of the CDR3 is 16 residues. Germline loops: CDR1 SGHDT, CDR2 YYEEEE. The CDR3: CASSLPSARGQETQYF. In nucleotides, the CDR3 is TGTGCCAGCAGCCTACCCTCGGCCAGGGGGCAAGAGACCCAGTACTTC.

Only a few counts were recorded for this clonotype. The V and J genes are TRBV7-9 and TRBJ1-1; the D is unclear. Germline loops: CDR1 SEHNR, CDR2 FQNEAQ (reference sequence). The CDR3 runs to 13 residues. V lost 6 bases and J lost 0, with 8 bases in between. The CDR3 DNA follows: TGTGCCAGCAGACCTTCGATGAACACTGAAGCTTTCTTT. Residues: CASRPSMNTEAFF.

The V call is TRBV4-3, the J call TRBJ2-1, with a tentative D call TRBD2 (6 bases). The CDR3 length is 15 residues. With 0 bases removed from V and 4 bases from J, the gap between germline ends came to 10 bases. Germline V gives CDR1 LGHNA, CDR2 YSLEER. The CDR3 sequence: CASSQETSAYNEQFF. The CDR3 DNA reads as TGCGCCAGCAGCCAAGAGACTAGTGCATACAATGAGCAGTTCTTC.

This clonotype was observed a few times. The chain combines TRBV7-8 with TRBJ2-6, with 9 bases fitting TRBD1. Looked up from germline, CDR1 is SGHVS and CDR2 is FQNEAQ. This CDR3 region has 16 residues. After removal of 5 bases from V and 1 base from J, the junction contained 3 bases not matched to a gene. The CDR3 nucleotides are TGTGCCAGCAGCCCACAGGGGGCTTCTGGGGCCAACGTCCTGACTTTC. Protein: CASSPQGASGANVLTF. The full variable domain, rest sourced from reference TRBV7-8 and TRBJ2-6, is GAGVSQSPRYKVAKRGQDVALRCDPISGHVSLFWYQQALGQGPEFLTYFQNEAQLDKSGLPSDRFFAERPEGSVSTLKIQRTQQEDSAVYLCASSPQGASGANVLTFGAGSRLTVL.

The chain uses TRBV7-2 and TRBJ2-5; weak D call: TRBD1 (6 bases). Per the germline V gene, CDR1 is SGHTA and CDR2 is FQGNSA. The ends were cut back, 1 base at V and 7 bases at J, with 22 bases in the middle. The CDR3 is 17 residues long. In DNA, the CDR3 is TGTGCCAGCAGCTTAGAACAGGGACGGCTAAGTACCATGACCCAGTACTTC. It encodes CASSLEQGRLSTMTQYF.

The rearrangement joins TRBV20-1 to TRBJ2-5, with D hard to call. This CDR3 comprises 14 residues. CDR1 and CDR2 from the germline V gene are DFQATT and SNEGSKA (reference sequence). V shed 5 bases and J shed 2 bases, with 15 bases lying between them. The CDR3 protein is CSAFELGLQETQYF. CDR3 nucleotide sequence: TGCAGTGCTTTCGAGCTTGGTCTTCAAGAGACCCAGTACTTC.

J is TRBJ2-2 and V is TRBV25-1, with D possibly matching TRBD2 (5 bases). Trimming removed 8 bases at V and 1 base at J, with 11 bases between. CDR3 size: 14 residues. CDR1 and CDR2 (germline): MGHDK, SYGVNS. The CDR3 DNA reads TGTGCCAGCTCTGACGGGGTGAACACCGGGGAGCTGTTTTTT. It is translated as CASSDGVNTGELFF.